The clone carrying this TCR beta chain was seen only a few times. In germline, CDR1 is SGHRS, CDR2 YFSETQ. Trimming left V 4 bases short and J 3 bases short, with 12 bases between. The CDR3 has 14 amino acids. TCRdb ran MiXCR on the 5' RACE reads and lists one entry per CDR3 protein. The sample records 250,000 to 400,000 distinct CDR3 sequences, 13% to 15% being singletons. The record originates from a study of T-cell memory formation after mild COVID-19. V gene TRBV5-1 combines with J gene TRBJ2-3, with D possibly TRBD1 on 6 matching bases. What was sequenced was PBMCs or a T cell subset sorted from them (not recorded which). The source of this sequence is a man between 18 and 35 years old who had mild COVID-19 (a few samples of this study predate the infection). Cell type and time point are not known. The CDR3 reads CASSPDRETDTQYF. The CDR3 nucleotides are TGCGCCAGCAGCCCGGACAGAGAAACAGATACGCAGTATTTT.